This TCR beta chain was captured by sequencing in a study of early stage breast cancer tumors. This CDR3 has 17 amino acids. Germline CDR1 is GTSNPN and CDR2 is SVGIG (reference sequence). Germline trimming cut 0 bases from V and 4 bases from J; bases unmatched to any gene: 13. Measured with immunoSEQ multiplex PCR; TCRdb has only the in-frame clones, and not every one. The sample shows around 28,000 clones, roughly 81% of them seen only once. This chain joins TRBV30 and TRBJ2-3, with TRBD2 matching over 7 bases. This clonotype originated in a person aged 30 to 40 with breast cancer. The sequenced material came from breast tumor tissue. The CDR3 loop is CAWSVPLLATEADTQYF. DNA of the CDR3: TGTGCCTGGAGTGTCCCTCTACTAGCGACGGAGGCAGATACGCAGTATTTT.